The 27 T cell receptor beta chains reported below all come from one sample, sequenced in a study of blood T cell repertoires in COVID-19. Profiled with immunoSEQ multiplex PCR; TCRdb holds only in-frame clones, not every one. The table shows roughly 230,000 clones, with roughly 80% occurring only once. The sample taken for sequencing was peripheral blood. The receptors originated from a woman over 75 with COVID-19, enrolled during active disease.

The chain employs TRBV6-5 and TRBJ2-1, with D possibly matching TRBD2 (6 bases). Germline CDR1 and CDR2: MNHEY and SVGAGI. The length of the CDR3 is 15 residues. V was cut by 4 bases and J by 8 bases, with 18 bases left in between. CDR3 DNA sequence: TGTGCCAGCAGTTCGGTGATGGCGGGGATCGATGAGCAGTTCTTC. This gives the protein CASSSVMAGIDEQFF.

The chain couples TRBV21-1 to TRBJ1-2; TRBD1, as called in the table, went unchecked against the DNA. TRBV21-1 is annotated as a pseudogene. CDR3 length: 24 amino acids. CDR3 sequence reads: CASRKGGIGDNGCRGKKTDYGYTF. CDR3 coding DNA: TGTGCCAGCAGAAAAGGGGGGATTGGGGACAATGGATGTCGCGGAAAAAAAACGGACTATGGCTACACCTTC.

The chain couples TRBV7-9 to TRBJ1-6; 7 nucleotides align to TRBD1. The CDR3 contains 14 residues. In germline, CDR1 is SEHNR, CDR2 FQNEAQ (reference sequence). V gave up 1 base and J gave up 9 bases; unmatched junction bases: 3. The CDR3 here is CASSLVSGGSPLHF. The DNA for the CDR3 is TGTGCCAGCAGCTTAGTCTCAGGGGGTTCACCCCTCCACTTT.

The chain links TRBV5-4 to TRBJ2-2; 9 positions match TRBD2. J was trimmed by 4 bases and V by 4 bases; bases with no gene match: 5. The CDR3 length is 15 residues. Germline V lookup: CDR1 SGHNT, CDR2 YYREEE (reference sequence). The CDR3, as DNA: TGTGCCAGCAGCCAGCGGGGGGCAGGCACCGGGGAGCTGTTTTTT. Amino acid sequence: CASSQRGAGTGELFF.

The gene calls are TRBV27 and TRBJ1-2; the D is unclear. Germline V gene data show CDR1 as MNHEY and CDR2 as SMNVEV (reference sequence). The CDR3 runs to 13 residues. Trimming stripped 0 bases from V and 13 bases from J, with 15 bases between. The CDR3 spells CASSLSGRSLLTF. DNA for the CDR3: TGTGCCAGCAGTTTATCAGGCAGGTCTTTACTCACCTTC.

The chain is built from TRBV6-6 and TRBJ1-1; D gene unclear. The CDR3 sequence is 13 residues long. Germline CDR1 is MNHNY and CDR2 is SVGAGI (reference sequence). V lost 0 bases and J 6 bases, leaving 8 bases between the germline ends. CDR3 protein: CASSYSRLPEAFF. In DNA form, the CDR3 reads TGTGCCAGCAGTTACTCCCGACTCCCTGAAGCTTTCTTT.

J is TRBJ1-2 and V is TRBV5-4; 12 positions agree with TRBD1. J lost 6 bases, V lost 4 bases, and 10 bases had no gene match. Looked up from germline, CDR1 is SGHNT and CDR2 is YYREEE (reference sequence). The CDR3 length is 16 residues. The CDR3 DNA reads as TGTGCCAGCAGCCCATCCGGGACAGGGGGCTTTAATGGCTACACCTTC. This sequence encodes CASSPSGTGGFNGYTF.

V usage is TRBV7-9 and J usage is TRBJ1-4; D might be TRBD1 (6 bases). V was shortened by 4 bases and J by 7 bases, with 19 bases between the two germline ends. Germline CDR1 reads SEHNR; CDR2 reads FQNEAQ (reference sequence). This CDR3 has 16 amino acids. The CDR3 loop reads CASSSTPGQGSEKLFF. As DNA, the CDR3 is TGTGCCAGCAGCTCTACTCCGGGACAAGGGAGTGAAAAACTGTTTTTT. Using reference TRBV7-9 and TRBJ1-4 for the parts outside the CDR3, the full variable domain is DTGVSQNPRHKITKRGQNVTFRCDPISEHNRLYWYRQTLGQGPEFLTYFQNEAQLEKSRLLSDRFSAERPKGSFSTLEIQRTEQGDSAMYLCASSSTPGQGSEKLFFGSGTQLSVL.

The J gene is TRBJ1-1, the V gene TRBV28; TRBD1 might be the D (5 bases). Trimming stripped 7 bases from V and 8 bases from J, with 26 bases between. From germline, CDR1 is MDHEN and CDR2 SYDVKM. The CDR3 is made up of 16 amino acids. CDR3 sequence: CASTPPRGGVRSEAFF. The CDR3 coding sequence is TGTGCCAGCACCCCCCCTCGGGGGGGAGTTCGTAGCGAAGCTTTCTTT.

In this sample, this clone turned up a few times. The rearrangement uses TRBV5-1 and TRBJ2-7, with D possibly TRBD1 on 6 matching bases. Trimming removed 4 bases from V and 3 bases from J, with 14 bases in between. CDR3 size: 14 residues. Germline values: CDR1 SGHRS, CDR2 YFSETQ. The CDR3 DNA reads as TGCGCCAGCAGCCTAGTAGGACAGAACTACGAGCAGTACTTC. Encoded protein: CASSLVGQNYEQYF.

The chain links TRBV6-2 or TRBV6-3 to TRBJ2-1; perhaps TRBD1 as D (5 bases). The CDR3 has 12 amino acids. CDR1 is MNHEY, CDR2 SVGEGT, per germline. The V and J ends lost 6 bases and 3 bases respectively, with 6 bases between them. The CDR3 spells CASSDSYNEQFF. The CDR3 nucleotides are TGTGCCAGCAGCGACAGCTACAATGAGCAGTTCTTC.

This clone was seen more than once but under ten times. This sequence joins TRBV7-2 and TRBJ2-3; D unresolved. Germline V lookup: CDR1 SGHTA, CDR2 FQGNSA. This CDR3 comprises 15 residues. The V gene lost 4 bases and the J gene lost 5 bases, with 16 bases spanning the gap. The CDR3 region is CASSSFVAGKDTQYF. The CDR3 nucleotides are TGTGCCAGCAGCTCTTTTGTCGCTGGCAAAGATACGCAGTATTTT.

The chain couples TRBV24-1 to TRBJ2-1; 9 nucleotides line up with TRBD1. CDR1 and CDR2 (germline): KGHDR, SFDVKD. This CDR3 has 16 residues. V lost 2 bases to trimming and J lost 6 bases; unmatched junction nucleotides: 7. For the CDR3, the DNA is TGTGCCACCAGTGATTACCGGGACAGGGACATCAATGAGCAGTTCTTC. It yields the protein CATSDYRDRDINEQFF.

The chain couples TRBV6-5 to TRBJ2-7; D perhaps matches TRBD1 (6 bases). CDR1 and CDR2 from the germline V gene are MNHEY and SVGAGI. With 0 bases removed from V and 5 bases from J, the gap between germline ends came to 8 bases. The CDR3 contains 13 residues. The CDR3 sequence: CASSYSNRDEQYF. The CDR3 DNA is TGTGCCAGCAGTTACTCGAACAGGGACGAGCAGTACTTC.

V and J are TRBV19 and TRBJ1-1; possibly TRBD1 for D (6 bases). The CDR3 runs to 16 residues. V lost 6 bases to trimming and J lost 0 bases, with 17 bases between them. CDR1 is LNHDA, CDR2 SQIVND, per germline (reference sequence). CDR3 in amino acids: CASSPGGGPMNTEAFF. The CDR3 nucleotides read TGTGCCAGTAGCCCCGGGGGGGGCCCAATGAACACTGAAGCTTTCTTT.

This clone was observed a single time. CDR3 protein: CASRDRNGNTIYF. DNA of the CDR3: TGTGCCAGCCGGGACAGGAACGGAAACACCATATATTTT. The rearrangement joins TRBV28 to TRBJ1-3, with TRBD1 matching over 8 bases. Looked up from germline, CDR1 is MDHEN and CDR2 is SYDVKM. Trimming at V came to 8 bases and at J to 4 bases, leaving 4 bases not matched to a gene. The CDR3 runs 13 residues.

The genes are TRBV6-6 and TRBJ1-2; a possible D gene is TRBD1 (6 bases). Germline values: CDR1 MNHNY, CDR2 SVGAGI (reference sequence). CDR3 size: 13 residues. Trimming cost V 6 bases and J 6 bases, with 14 bases left between them. For the CDR3, the DNA is TGTGCCAGCAGCGCCGGGGCAGGGGATGGCTACACCTTC. The encoded protein is CASSAGAGDGYTF.

The rearrangement joins TRBV27 to TRBJ2-2, with 7 bases fitting TRBD2. Unmatched junction bases numbered 2, after V lost 6 bases and J lost 7 bases. Germline loops: CDR1 MNHEY, CDR2 SMNVEV (reference sequence). The CDR3 length is 12 residues. The CDR3 region is CASRTGGGELFF. CDR3 DNA sequence: TGTGCCAGCAGGACGGGGGGCGGGGAGCTGTTTTTT.

This clone occurred once. The rearrangement links TRBV30 to TRBJ1-2; D is unclear. Trimming left V 0 bases short and J 5 bases short, with 13 bases between. CDR3 length: 14 amino acids. Germline V gene sequence: CDR1 GTSNPN, CDR2 SVGIG (reference sequence). CDR3: CAWSVSTAGYGYTF. The CDR3 nucleotides are TGTGCCTGGAGTGTATCTACTGCAGGTTATGGCTACACCTTC. The full variable domain, completed using reference TRBV30 and TRBJ1-2, is SQTIHQWPATLVQPVGSPLSLECTVEGTSNPNLYWYRQAAGRGLQLLFYSVGIGQISSEVPQNLSASRPQDRQFILSSKKLLLSDSGFYLCAWSVSTAGYGYTFGSGTRLTVV.

The table lists this clone with a count of one. The chain links TRBV2 to TRBJ1-2; the match to TRBD1 covers 12 bases. The CDR3 has 16 amino acids. With V trimmed by 6 bases and J by 3 bases, 8 bases remained unmatched. The germline CDR1 and CDR2 sequences are SNHLY and FYNNEI. CDR3 sequence (DNA): TGTGCCAGCAGGGGGACAGGGGGCCAGTCGGACTATGGCTACACCTTC. Protein product: CASRGTGGQSDYGYTF.

The V call is TRBV7-2, the J call TRBJ1-5, with D tentatively TRBD1 (6 bases). The CDR3 consists of 15 residues. Trimming pared 5 bases from V and 5 bases from J, leaving 16 bases between. The germline V gene encodes CDR1 SGHTA and CDR2 FQGNSA. CDR3 amino acids: CASSPPGGIYQPQHF. The CDR3 bases are TGTGCCAGCAGCCCTCCGGGGGGCATCTATCAGCCCCAGCATTTT.

This clone occurred once. V usage is TRBV7-2 and J usage is TRBJ1-4, with 8 bases that match TRBD1. Germline CDR1 and CDR2: SGHTA and FQGNSA. With 0 bases clipped from V and 7 bases from J, the junction kept 10 bases outside the gene matches. CDR3 length equals 17 residues. CDR3 bases: TGTGCCAGCAGCTTAGCGCCCCAGGGGGCGCTGGGTGAAAAACTGTTTTTT. Protein: CASSLAPQGALGEKLFF.

The chain recombines TRBV28 with TRBJ2-6, with no clear D. This CDR3 comprises 15 residues. Germline assignment: CDR1 MDHEN and CDR2 SYDVKM. The V end lost 6 bases, the J end lost 1 base, and 10 bases lay between the germline ends. The CDR3 sequence: CASRVPISGANVLTF. The CDR3 nucleotides read TGTGCCAGCAGAGTACCTATATCTGGGGCCAACGTCCTGACTTTC.

The J gene is TRBJ1-1, the V gene TRBV7-2; no definite D call. This CDR3 spans 13 amino acids. The V gene's germline CDR1 is SGHTA and CDR2 FQGNSA. Trimming left V 3 bases short and J 5 bases short, with 10 bases between. The CDR3 reads CASSLGGGTEAFF. The CDR3 DNA is TGTGCCAGCAGCTTGGGTGGAGGTACTGAAGCTTTCTTT.

This clone occurred once. This rearrangement joins TRBV18 to TRBJ2-5, with D possibly matching TRBD1 (6 bases). The V gene lost 0 bases and the J gene lost 8 bases, with 13 bases spanning the gap. CDR3 size: 14 residues. Germline V gene data show CDR1 as KGHSH and CDR2 as LQKENI. The CDR3: CASSPPGHGLTQYF. The CDR3 DNA reads TGTGCCAGCTCACCACCGGGACATGGTTTAACCCAGTACTTC.

The rearrangement uses TRBV5-1 and TRBJ2-2; the match to TRBD1 covers 7 bases. CDR3 size: 15 residues. Losses at the gene ends were 4 bases for V and 3 bases for J; bases not matched to a gene: 6. From germline, CDR1 is SGHRS and CDR2 YFSETQ. For the CDR3, the DNA is TGCGCCAGCAGCACTAAAACAGGGGACACCGGGGAGCTGTTTTTT. Its translation is CASSTKTGDTGELFF. Using reference TRBV5-1 and TRBJ2-2 for the parts outside the CDR3, the full variable domain is KAGVTQTPRYLIKTRGQQVTLSCSPISGHRSVSWYQQTPGQGLQFLFEYFSETQRNKGNFPGRFSGRQFSNSRSEMNVSTLELGDSALYLCASSTKTGDTGELFFGEGSRLTVL.

This chain connects TRBV5-1 to TRBJ2-5; TRBD2 matches at 8 bases. The CDR3 is made up of 17 amino acids. Germline trimming cut 5 bases from V and 5 bases from J; bases unmatched to any gene: 17. Germline values: CDR1 SGHRS, CDR2 YFSETQ. The DNA of the CDR3 is TGCGCCAGCAGTTTGCCCGGGGGGGCCGGCGGCGGGGAGACCCAGTACTTC. It codes for CASSLPGGAGGGETQYF.